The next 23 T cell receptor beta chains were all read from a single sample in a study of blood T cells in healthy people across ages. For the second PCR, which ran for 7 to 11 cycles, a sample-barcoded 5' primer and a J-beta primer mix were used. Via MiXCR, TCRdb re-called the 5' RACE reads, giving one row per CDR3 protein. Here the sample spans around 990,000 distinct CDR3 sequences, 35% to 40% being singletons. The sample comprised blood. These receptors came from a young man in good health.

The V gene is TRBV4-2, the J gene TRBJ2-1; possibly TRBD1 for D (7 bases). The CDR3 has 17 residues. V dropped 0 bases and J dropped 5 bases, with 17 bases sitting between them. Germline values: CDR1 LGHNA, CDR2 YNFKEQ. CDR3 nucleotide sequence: TGTGCCAGCAGCCAAGATCCCCAGGGGGGATTGAACAATGAGCAGTTCTTC. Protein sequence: CASSQDPQGGLNNEQFF.

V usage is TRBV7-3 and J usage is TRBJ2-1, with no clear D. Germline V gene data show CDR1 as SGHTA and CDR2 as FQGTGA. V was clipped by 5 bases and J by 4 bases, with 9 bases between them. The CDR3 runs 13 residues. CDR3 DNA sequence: TGTGCCAGCAGCCCGGGTTGGTACAATGAGCAGTTCTTC. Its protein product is CASSPGWYNEQFF.

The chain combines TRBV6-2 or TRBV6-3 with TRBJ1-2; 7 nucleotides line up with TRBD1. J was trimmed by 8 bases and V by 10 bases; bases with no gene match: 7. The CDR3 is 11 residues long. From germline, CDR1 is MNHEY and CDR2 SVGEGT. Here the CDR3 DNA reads TGTGCCACCGGGACAGCCCGCGGCTACACCTTC. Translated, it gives CATGTARGYTF.

As DNA, the CDR3 is TGTGCCAGCAGCTTAAGTTCAGCCTCCTACAATGAGCAGTTCTTC. Its translation is CASSLSSASYNEQFF. This rearrangement joins TRBV7-2 to TRBJ2-1; D is unresolved. The V end lost 2 bases, the J end lost 0 bases, and 8 bases lay between the germline ends. This CDR3 region has 15 residues. Per germline, CDR1 SGHTA and CDR2 FQGNSA.

The CDR3 region is CASSFFREWGGELFF. The DNA for the CDR3 is TGTGCCAGCAGTTTCTTCAGGGAATGGGGAGGGGAGCTGTTTTTT. The chain has TRBV12-3 or TRBV12-4 and TRBJ2-2; D perhaps matches TRBD1 (5 bases). Trimming cost V 3 bases and J 8 bases, with 16 bases left between them. This CDR3 has 15 residues.

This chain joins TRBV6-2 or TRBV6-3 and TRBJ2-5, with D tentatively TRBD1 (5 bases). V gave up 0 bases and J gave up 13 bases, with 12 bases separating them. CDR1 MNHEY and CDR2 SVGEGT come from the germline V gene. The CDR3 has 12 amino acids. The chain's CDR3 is CASSYSPQGRYF. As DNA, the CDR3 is TGTGCCAGCAGTTACTCGCCCCAGGGAAGGTACTTC.

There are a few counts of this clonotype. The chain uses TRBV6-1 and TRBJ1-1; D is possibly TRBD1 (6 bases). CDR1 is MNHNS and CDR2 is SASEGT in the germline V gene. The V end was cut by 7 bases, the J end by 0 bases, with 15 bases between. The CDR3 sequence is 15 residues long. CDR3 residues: CASTSRQALNTEAFF. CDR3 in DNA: TGTGCCAGCACCTCCAGACAGGCATTGAACACTGAAGCTTTCTTT.

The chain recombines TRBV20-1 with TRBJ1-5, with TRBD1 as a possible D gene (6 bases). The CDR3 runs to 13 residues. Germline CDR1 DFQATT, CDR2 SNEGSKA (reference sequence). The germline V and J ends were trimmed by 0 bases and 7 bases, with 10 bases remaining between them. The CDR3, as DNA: TGCAGTGCTAGAGAACAGGGCGACCAGCCCCAGCATTTT. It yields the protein CSAREQGDQPQHF.

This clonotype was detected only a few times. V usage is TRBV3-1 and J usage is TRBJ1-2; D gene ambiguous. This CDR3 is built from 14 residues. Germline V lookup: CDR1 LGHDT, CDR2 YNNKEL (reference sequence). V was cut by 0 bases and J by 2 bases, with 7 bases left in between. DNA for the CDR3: TGTGCCAGCAGCCAAGATCCGGAGAACTATGGCTACACCTTC. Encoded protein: CASSQDPENYGYTF.

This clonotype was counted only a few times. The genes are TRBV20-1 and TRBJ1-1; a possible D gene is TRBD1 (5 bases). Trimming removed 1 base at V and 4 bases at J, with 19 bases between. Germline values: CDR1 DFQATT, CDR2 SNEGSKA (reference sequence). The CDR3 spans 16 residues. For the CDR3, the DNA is TGCAGTGCTAGAGGTAGGTCCAGGGCGTCCGGCACTGAAGCTTTCTTT. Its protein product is CSARGRSRASGTEAFF.

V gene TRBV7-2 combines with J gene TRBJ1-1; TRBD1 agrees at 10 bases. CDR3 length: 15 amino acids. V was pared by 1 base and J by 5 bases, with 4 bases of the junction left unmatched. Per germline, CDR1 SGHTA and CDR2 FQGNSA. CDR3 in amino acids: CASSLGPGQGTEAFF. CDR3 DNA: TGTGCCAGCAGCTTAGGCCCGGGACAGGGGACTGAAGCTTTCTTT.

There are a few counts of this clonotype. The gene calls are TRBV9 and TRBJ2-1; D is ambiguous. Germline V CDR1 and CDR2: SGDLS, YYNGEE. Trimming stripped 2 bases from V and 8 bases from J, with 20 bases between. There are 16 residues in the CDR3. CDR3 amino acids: CASSVSVDPLGDEQFF. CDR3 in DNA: TGTGCCAGCAGCGTTTCTGTGGACCCCCTTGGTGATGAGCAGTTCTTC.

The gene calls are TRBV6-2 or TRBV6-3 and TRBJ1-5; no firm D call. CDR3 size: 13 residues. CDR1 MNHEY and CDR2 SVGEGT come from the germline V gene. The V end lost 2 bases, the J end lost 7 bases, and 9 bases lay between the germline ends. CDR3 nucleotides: TGTGCCAGCAGTTACAAGGGCTGGCAGCCCCAGCATTTT. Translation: CASSYKGWQPQHF.

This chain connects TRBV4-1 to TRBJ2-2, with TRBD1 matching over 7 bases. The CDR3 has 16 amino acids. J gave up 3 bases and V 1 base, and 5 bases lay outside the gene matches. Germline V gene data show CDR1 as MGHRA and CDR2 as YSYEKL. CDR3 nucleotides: TGCGCCAGCAGCCAAGGGGCCGGGACAGACACCGGGGAGCTGTTTTTT. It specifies CASSQGAGTDTGELFF.

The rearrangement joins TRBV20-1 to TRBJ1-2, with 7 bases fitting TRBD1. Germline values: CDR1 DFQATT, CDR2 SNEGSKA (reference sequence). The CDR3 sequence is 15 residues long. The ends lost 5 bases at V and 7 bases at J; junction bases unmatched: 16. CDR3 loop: CSAPGFDRVLRGYTF. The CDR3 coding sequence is TGCAGTGCTCCGGGGTTTGACAGGGTACTCCGTGGCTACACCTTC.

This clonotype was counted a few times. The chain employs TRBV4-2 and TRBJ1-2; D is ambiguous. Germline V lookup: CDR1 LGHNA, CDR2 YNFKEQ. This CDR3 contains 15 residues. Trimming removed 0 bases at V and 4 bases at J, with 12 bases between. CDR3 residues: CASSQDVDPRYGYTF. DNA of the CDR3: TGTGCCAGCAGCCAAGATGTGGACCCCCGCTATGGCTACACCTTC.

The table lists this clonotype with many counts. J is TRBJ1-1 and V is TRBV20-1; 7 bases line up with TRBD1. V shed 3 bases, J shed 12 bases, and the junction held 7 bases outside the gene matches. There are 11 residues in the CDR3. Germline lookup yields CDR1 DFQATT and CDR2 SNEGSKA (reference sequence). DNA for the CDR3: TGCAGTGCTAGTCGCGACAGGGAGACTTTCTTT. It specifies CSASRDRETFF.

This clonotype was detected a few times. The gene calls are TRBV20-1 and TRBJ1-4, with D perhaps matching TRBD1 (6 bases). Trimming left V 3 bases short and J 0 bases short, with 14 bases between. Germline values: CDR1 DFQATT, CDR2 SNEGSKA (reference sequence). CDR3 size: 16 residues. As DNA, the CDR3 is TGCAGTGCTAGGATGGGACACATATCAACTAATGAAAAACTGTTTTTT. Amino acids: CSARMGHISTNEKLFF.

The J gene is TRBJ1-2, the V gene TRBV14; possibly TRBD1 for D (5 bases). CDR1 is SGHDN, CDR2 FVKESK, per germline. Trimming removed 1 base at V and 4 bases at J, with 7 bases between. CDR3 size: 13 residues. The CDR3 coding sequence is TGTGCCAGCAGCCAAGGGACAACCTATGGCTACACCTTC. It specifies CASSQGTTYGYTF.

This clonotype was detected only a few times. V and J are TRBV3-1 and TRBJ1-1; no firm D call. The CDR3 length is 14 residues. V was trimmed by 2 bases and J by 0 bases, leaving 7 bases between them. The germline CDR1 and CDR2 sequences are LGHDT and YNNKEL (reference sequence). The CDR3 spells CASSQITVNTEAFF. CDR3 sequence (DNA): TGTGCCAGCAGCCAAATTACAGTGAACACTGAAGCTTTCTTT.

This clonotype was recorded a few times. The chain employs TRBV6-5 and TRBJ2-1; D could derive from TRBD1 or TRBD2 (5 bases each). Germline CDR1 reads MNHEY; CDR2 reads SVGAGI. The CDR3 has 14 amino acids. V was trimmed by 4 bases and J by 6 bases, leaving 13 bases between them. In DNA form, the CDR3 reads TGTGCCAGCAGTTCCCCCGGGACGCCCAATGAGCAGTTCTTC. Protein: CASSSPGTPNEQFF.

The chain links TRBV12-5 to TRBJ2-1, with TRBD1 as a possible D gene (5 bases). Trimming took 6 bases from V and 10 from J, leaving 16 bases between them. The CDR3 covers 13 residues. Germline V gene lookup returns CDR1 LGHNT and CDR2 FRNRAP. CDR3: CASGYERGWEQFF. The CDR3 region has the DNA TGTGCTAGTGGCTATGAAAGGGGTTGGGAGCAGTTCTTC.

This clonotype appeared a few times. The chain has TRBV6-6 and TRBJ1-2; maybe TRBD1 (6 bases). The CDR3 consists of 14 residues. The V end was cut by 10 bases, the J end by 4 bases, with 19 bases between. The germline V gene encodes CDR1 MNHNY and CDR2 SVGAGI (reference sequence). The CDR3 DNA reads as TGTGCCACCGTCCCGCAACAGGACAGCTATGGCTACACCTTC. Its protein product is CATVPQQDSYGYTF.